The T cell receptor (beta chain) described here comes from a study of cytomegalovirus exposure and HLA in healthy donors. Study findings and constraints: Analysis performed later showed TCR beta chains linked to HLA being more clonally expanded than equally common others. Because they were indistinguishable, some V segments, including TRBV6-2 and TRBV6-3, were excluded. Sequencing had likely introduced a cluster of highly shared sequence variants as an artifact.

While unrecorded immune exposures were likely, the donors were nominally healthy when sampled. Concerning this clone: Antigen specificity is unknown.

The study ran its PCR with 60 Vbeta and 13 Jbeta primers. Produced via immunoSEQ multiplex PCR; TCRdb's table is partial and in-frame only. The sample contains around 41,000 clones, approximately 70% of which appear only once. This CDR3 is built from 14 residues. The specimen sequenced was PBMCs. The receptor comes from a man aged 40-49 years in good health and CMV-seronegative. V is TRBV12-2 and J is TRBJ1-1; the table's D call of TRBD1 was not tested on the DNA. TRBV12-2 is a pseudogene locus. The DNA for the CDR3 is TGTGCAAGTCGCTTAGCGGCGCAGGCTTCTAAAGCTTTCTTT. This translates into CASRLAAQASKAFF.